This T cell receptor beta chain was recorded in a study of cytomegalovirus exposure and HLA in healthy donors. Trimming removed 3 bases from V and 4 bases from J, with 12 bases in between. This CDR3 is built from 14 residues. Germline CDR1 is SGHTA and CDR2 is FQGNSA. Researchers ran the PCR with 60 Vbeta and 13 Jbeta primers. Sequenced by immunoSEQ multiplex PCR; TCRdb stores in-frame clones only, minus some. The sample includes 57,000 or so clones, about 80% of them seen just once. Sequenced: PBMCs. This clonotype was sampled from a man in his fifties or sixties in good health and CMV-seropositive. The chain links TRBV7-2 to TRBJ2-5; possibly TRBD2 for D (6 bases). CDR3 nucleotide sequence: TGTGCCAGCAGCTTCGCAGGGCGGGGAGAGACCCAGTACTTC. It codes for CASSFAGRGETQYF.